This T cell receptor beta chain emerged from a study of T cells in narcolepsy (dated 2018 in TCRdb). Study-wide context: The study enrolled patients with narcolepsy type 1 or type 2 (NT1, NT2) together with healthy control donors. To look for autoreactive T cells in narcolepsy patients that target self-antigens of hypocretin neurons (hypocretin, TRIB2), the study used TCR Vbeta sequencing to follow clonotypes in blood and CSF.

Broad study findings and their caveats: Numbers of sequenced blood memory CD4+ clonotypes were comparable, averaging approximately 42,000 in patients and 33,354 in controls. Plots that compared CSF and blood CD4+ T cell clonotypes from the same patient highlighted HCRT-specific and TRIB2-specific autoreactive clonotypes. According to the report, autoreactive clonotypes were detected serially in the blood of the same patients and of different patients, but not in healthy controls. No sequences matching autoreactive T cell clones were present in some of the blood memory CD4+ repertoires from patients and controls.

The CDR3 measures 15 amino acids from cysteine to phenylalanine. Only the CDR3 DNA is retained, 45 bases long and in frame from the first base. Trimming at the junction amounts to 3 bases on V and 1 base on J, and the germline ends lie 13 bases apart. Reading the germline V gene gives CDR1 SQVTM and CDR2 ANQGSEA. For TCR Vbeta sequencing, memory CD4+ T cells were sorted ex vivo from the peripheral blood of narcolepsy patients and healthy controls. With respect to this clone: Its cognate antigen has yet to be identified. Base qualities are not provided; no much larger clone lies one nucleotide away.

The library came from the immunoSEQ multiplex PCR assay. The immuneACCESS repertoire file appears here via TCRdb, limited to in-frame rearrangements. These files lack a portion of the clones; in checked studies, under half of the deficit traces to unresolved V genes, and the cause of the others is not known. Recorded for this sample are around 26,000 clones; 84% of them occurred a single time. The top ten clonotypes cover 1.3% of the sample. The specimen was CD45RA- memory CD4+ T cells from PBMCs. The cell subset or site label of this sample denotes: memory T cells sorted ex vivo from peripheral blood. The clonotype comes from a human donor with narcolepsy. The chain is made from TRBV29-1 and TRBJ2-1; a weak D assignment points to TRBD2 (6 bases agree). The encoded CDR3 is CSVEEGAGSYNEQFF. In nucleotide form, the sequence is TGCAGCGTTGAGGAGGGAGCTGGATCCTACAATGAGCAGTTCTTC.